Below, 9 T cell receptor beta chains from the same sample are listed, as sequenced in a study of T cells after yellow fever vaccination. From the 5' RACE reads, TCRdb called clonotypes with MiXCR, one entry per CDR3 protein. The sample carries 300,000 to 350,000 distinct CDR3 sequences, approximately 4.3% recorded once. The input for sequencing was PBMCs, taken 15 days after the yellow fever booster vaccination. These receptors originate from a man younger than 35 who received the YFV17D yellow fever vaccine.

This clonotype was recorded a few times. The V gene is TRBV2, the J gene TRBJ2-7; either TRBD1 or TRBD2 may supply D (6 bases each). The CDR3 extends over 15 amino acids. The V gene's germline CDR1 is SNHLY and CDR2 FYNNEI. Between the trimmed V and J ends, which lost 5 bases and 6 bases, there was a span of 20 bases. The CDR3 protein is CASSSTGGRGLEQYF. For the CDR3, the DNA is TGTGCCAGCAGTTCAACCGGGGGCCGAGGTCTCGAGCAGTACTTC.

The table lists this clonotype with many counts. The chain joins TRBV12-3 or TRBV12-4 to TRBJ2-2; TRBD1 is a possible D gene (5 bases). Trimming cost V 6 bases and J 0 bases, with 8 bases left between them. The CDR3 covers 14 residues. The CDR3 here is CASRQTANTGELFF. DNA for the CDR3: TGTGCCAGCAGGCAGACAGCGAACACCGGGGAGCTGTTTTTT.

Many counts were recorded for this clonotype. This chain links TRBV12-3 or TRBV12-4 with TRBJ1-1; D call uncertain. The CDR3 length is 12 residues. V lost 5 bases to trimming and J lost 8 bases, with 12 bases between them. The CDR3 nucleotides are TGTGCCAGCAGTGATACCAGGTCGGAAGCTTTCTTT. Translation: CASSDTRSEAFF.

This clonotype came up many times. The rearrangement joins TRBV6-6 to TRBJ1-2; perhaps TRBD1 as D (5 bases). The CDR3 loop spans 10 amino acids. Germline V CDR1 and CDR2: MNHNY, SVGAGI (reference sequence). Trimming removed 10 bases at V and 8 bases at J, with 11 bases between. CDR3 loop: CAIGAKGYTF. The DNA for the CDR3 is TGTGCCATCGGGGCGAAAGGCTACACCTTC.

V usage is TRBV4-2 and J usage is TRBJ1-1, with D unclear. The length of the CDR3 is 13 residues. The germline V gene encodes CDR1 LGHNA and CDR2 YNFKEQ. V lost 6 bases to trimming and J lost 1 base, with 9 bases between them. CDR3 bases: TGTGCCAGCAGGGGAGAGGGGAACACTGAAGCTTTCTTT. It encodes CASRGEGNTEAFF.

This chain links TRBV18 with TRBJ1-4; 8 bases agree with TRBD1. J gave up 8 bases and V 5 bases, and 13 bases lay outside the gene matches. This CDR3 comprises 16 residues. In germline, CDR1 is KGHSH, CDR2 LQKENI. The CDR3 DNA follows: TGTGCCAGCTCATCTCCCACTTTACAGGGGGACGAAAAACTGTTTTTT. Residues: CASSSPTLQGDEKLFF.

This clonotype has just a few counts. The rearrangement links TRBV14 to TRBJ2-4; D could derive from TRBD1 or TRBD2 (6 bases each). Germline CDR1 SGHDN, CDR2 FVKESK. V lost 1 base and J 6 bases, leaving 10 bases between the germline ends. The CDR3 totals 14 residues. CDR3 amino acids: CASSQVKGGNIQYF. The CDR3 bases are TGTGCCAGCAGCCAAGTAAAGGGGGGAAACATTCAGTACTTC. Full variable domain (remainder filled in from reference TRBV14 and TRBJ2-4): EAGVTQFPSHSVIEKGQTVTLRCDPISGHDNLYWYRRVMGKEIKFLLHFVKESKQDESGMPNNRFLAERTGGTYSTLKVQPAELEDSGVYFCASSQVKGGNIQYFGAGTRLSVL.

This chain joins TRBV29-1 and TRBJ1-1; D is unclear. Trimming removed 2 bases at V and 1 base at J, with 8 bases between. In germline, CDR1 is SQVTM, CDR2 ANQGSEA. The CDR3 runs 13 residues. The CDR3 spells CSVETLPNTEAFF. CDR3 nucleotide sequence: TGCAGCGTTGAAACGTTGCCGAACACTGAAGCTTTCTTT. The whole variable domain, filled in from reference TRBV29-1 and TRBJ1-1, reads SAVISQKPSRDICQRGTSLTIQCQVDSQVTMMFWYRQQPGQSLTLIATANQGSEATYESGFVIDKFPISRPNLTFSTLTVSNMSPEDSSIYLCSVETLPNTEAFFGQGTRLTVV.

The chain employs TRBV13 and TRBJ1-1; no clear D. With 0 bases removed from V and 10 bases from J, the gap between germline ends came to 6 bases. There are 11 residues in the CDR3. Germline assignment: CDR1 PRHDT and CDR2 FYEKMQ (reference sequence). CDR3 sequence (DNA): TGTGCCAGCAGCTTAGGTTCGGGAGCTTTCTTT. Its translation is CASSLGSGAFF.